This record looks at one T cell receptor (beta chain) sequence and its context. Its antigen is not yet known. No quality values exist for individual bases; no much larger clone is one base distant. The intended sense of this specimen's treatment or condition label: allogeneic hematopoietic cell transplantation with graft depleted of TCRalphabeta T cells and CD19 B cells. The transplant recipients were children given TCRalphabeta/CD19-depleted allogeneic hematopoietic cell grafts. At the junction V is shortened by 4 bases and J by 1 base; bases outside the gene matches: 6. Per the germline V gene, SGHRS is the CDR1 and YFSETQ is the CDR2. From the cysteine through the phenylalanine, the CDR3 covers 15 amino acids. This entry keeps only the CDR3 DNA: 45 bases, framed from base 1. The data belong to a study of T-cell reconstitution after alpha-beta-depleted transplantation in children (dated by TCRdb to about 2016). Some background on the complete study: The study quantitatively tracked T-cell immune reconstitution after TCRalphabeta/CD19-depleted allogeneic hematopoietic cell transplantation in children using TCR repertoire profiling. Summary of the overall study and its limitations: Over the following months the frequencies of hyperexpanded clones went down, and after one year T-cell counts and TCRbeta diversity were mostly credited to newly produced T cells. The apparently early alphabetaT-cell count recovery about two months after transplant was reportedly dependent on only several hundred rapidly expanded clones derived from non-depleted graft cells. The high TCRbeta diversity at day 60 in some patients was ascribed to recipient T cells and intrathymic progenitors that had survived conditioning.

Libraries came from PCR. The listed sequencing device is Illumina HiSeq 2500. TCR libraries were prepared with molecular barcoding, using unique molecular identifiers to normalize TCRbeta repertoire quantification. TCRdb handled the public reads itself, with Q25 trimming in fastp and clone calling in MiXCR, and kept productive beta chains. All rows with the same CDR3 protein become a single entry with the most common DNA and genes. Across this sample there are about 610,000 distinct CDR3 sequences, with about a quarter seen only once. 30% to 45% of the sample belongs to the ten largest clones. This chain joins TRBV5-1 to TRBJ1-2; 8 nucleotides in the junction match TRBD1. The receptor was isolated from a boy under two years old with Wiskott-Aldrich syndrome, due to receive a stem cell transplant. The material sequenced was PBMCs, taken before TCRalphabeta/CD19-depleted stem cell transplant. The CDR3 loop reads CASSQGQAINYGYTF. The bases are TGCGCCAGCAGCCAGGGACAGGCGATTAACTATGGCTACACCTTC.